This TCR beta chain was obtained from a study of blood T cells in healthy people across ages (dated by TCRdb to between 2014 and 2017). At the level of the whole study: In model experiments, roughly one uniquely barcoded TCR beta cDNA molecule per two T cells was captured by template switching. Age-related changes in TCR beta repertoire diversity were measured in the study by deep sequencing normalized with unique cDNA molecular identifiers. To avoid experimental bias, donors of different ages were randomly spread across the sequencing lanes. Using the same blood draw, the study looked at two additional independent replicas of 1 million unique cDNA reads for two donors, one aged 18 to 30 and the other aged 80 or older. Donors were grouped into four age groups: young (average 16 years), middle-aged (roughly 37), aged (around 66) and long-lived (just over 80).

The library was built by means of 5' RACE. The sequencing machine was an Illumina HiSeq 2500. The second PCR ran for about 7 to 11 cycles and used a J-beta primer mix along with a sample-barcoded 5' primer. A unique molecular identifier was introduced onto each TCR beta cDNA molecule by a template-switch 5' adaptor carrying 12 random nucleotides. At least 3 million CDR3-containing paired-end reads were obtained from each sample. All of the RNA was converted into first-strand cDNA using the Mint cDNA synthesis kit, with a TRBC-specific oligonucleotide serving as the primer. Following uracil-DNA glycosylase treatment, all cDNA underwent a first 18-cycle PCR with the universal primers M1SS and BC2_uni_R. In the original analysis: For normalization, 1 million high-quality reads, each with a distinct molecular identifier, were randomly selected from each sample. Reads sharing molecular identifiers were discarded rather than binned into consensus sequences. MiTCR, with a Q25 quality threshold and the strictest error-elimination algorithm, was used for CDR3 identification, clonotype clustering and error correction. A nonparametric unseen species model with Euler transformation was used to estimate a lower bound on total TCR beta diversity. TCRdb ran its own pipeline on the public reads, namely fastp trimming at Q25 and MiXCR clone calling, and kept in-frame beta chains. CDR3 protein duplicates are merged, each entry listing the most common genes and DNA. It is TCRdb's table, rather than the study itself, that gives the V and J calls and clone size. This sample holds approximately 850,000 distinct CDR3 sequences; under 45% were observed only once. The top ten constitute roughly 19% of the sample.

The paper's findings and limits, for the study overall: Estimates of total diversity from one million sequenced T cells were regarded as lower bounds and underestimates. Donor CMV infection status was unknown, potentially confounding age-related changes in expanded clonotypes. Observed TCR beta diversity per million T cells fell roughly linearly with age, and a significant reduction was already apparent by age roughly 41. Since profiling was done on bulk unsorted PBMCs, naive and antigen-experienced compartments could not be conclusively compared. Compared with the aged group, more naive CD4+ T cells, fewer expanded clones and increased TCR diversity were shown by the long-lived group, suggesting age selection. There was a strong correlation between observed TCR beta diversity and the percentage of naive T cells measured by flow cytometry.

V and J lose 4 bases and 8 bases, and a span of 12 bases separates them. Looking up the germline V gene yields CDR1 SGHRS and CDR2 YFSETQ. The CDR3 measures 12 amino acids from cysteine to phenylalanine. Only the CDR3 DNA stays, 36 bases, in frame from base 1. The table lists this clonotype with a few counts. It has no known antigen specificity. No much larger clone exists at a distance of one base, and base qualities are not known. Donors were around 37 systemically healthy Caucasian individuals from Russia aged 6 to 90 years. Around 9.8 milliliters of peripheral blood were collected from each donor into EDTA-treated Vacutainer tubes. Ficoll-Paque density-gradient centrifugation was used to isolate PBMCs, with at least 7 million per sample. Trizol reagent was used to extract total RNA from PBMCs, with at least 6 micrograms per sample. Naive CD45RAhigh/CD27high T cell percentages were measured by flow cytometry on a PBMC aliquot from every donor.

Rearrangement joined TRBV5-1 to TRBJ1-2; a weak D assignment points to TRBD1 (6 bases agree). The receptor comes from a man in his sixties in good health. Input material: blood. The nucleotide sequence is TGCGCCAGCAGCACGGAGACAGGCGGCTACACCTTC. Translation gives CASSTETGGYTF.